The subject of this entry is one T cell receptor (beta chain). Its antigen is as yet unknown. These data are taken from a study of T cell responses to AZD1222 COVID-19 vaccine. Study-wide findings and caveats: Receipt of two AZD1222 doses was followed by a rise in Spike-specific TCR breadth and depth.

Second-dose groups at about 4 or about 12 weeks were pooled. TCRdb's table, derived via immunoSEQ multiplex PCR, lists solely in-frame clones and lacks some. The sample has about 140,000 clones; around 90% are singletons. CDR3 length: 16 amino acids. V shed 5 bases, J shed 4 bases, and the junction held 10 bases outside the gene matches. CDR1 is MNHEY and CDR2 is SVGEGT in the germline V gene. The sample in question was peripheral blood, obtained 28 days after the second AZD1222 dose. This TCR came from an adult who received the AZD1222 COVID-19 vaccine. The J gene is TRBJ2-3, the V gene TRBV6-2 or TRBV6-3; 9 nucleotides align to TRBD2. The CDR3 region has the DNA TGTGCCAGCAGTCGAGTGGGCGGGAGGGTGGCAGATACGCAGTATTTT. It is translated as CASSRVGGRVADTQYF.